The rows below give T cell receptor beta chains drawn from one sample of a study of cytomegalovirus exposure and HLA in healthy donors. Repertoires were generated with immunoSEQ multiplex PCR, while TCRdb's copy carries only in-frame clones and drops some. This table holds 95,000 to 120,000 clones, about 64% found once. The sample was PBMCs. The receptors were gathered from a man aged 18 to 35 in good health and CMV-seropositive. The CDR3 runs from the conserved cysteine through the conserved F or W. A D gene is named only where the DNA matches it firmly. The size field is filled for only some rows; it gives once, few, many or a size class.

>NA|NA|TRBV5-6|TRBJ1-1
CASSRGGGSVTEAFF
TGTGCCAGCAGTCGGGGAGGGGGATCGGTAACTGAAGCTTTCTTT
>TRBD2|NA|TRBV5-1|TRBJ2-3
CASSLMTSGSFDTQYF
TGCGCCAGCAGTCTAATGACTAGCGGGTCGTTTGATACGCAGTATTTT
>NA|NA|TRBV7-3|TRBJ2-5
CASSSGETQYF
TGTGCCAGCAGCTCGGGGGAGACCCAGTACTTC
>NA|NA|TRBV27|TRBJ2-3
CASINKAERATDTQYF
TGTGCCAGCATTAATAAGGCGGAGCGGGCCACAGATACGCAGTATTTT
>NA|NA|TRBV19|TRBJ1-2
CASSSGEGWYGYTF
TGTGCCAGTAGTAGCGGCGAGGGATGGTATGGCTACACCTTC
>TRBD1|once|TRBV15|TRBJ1-6
CATSTDRRYGSPLHF
TGTGCCACCAGCACGGACAGGCGATATGGATCGCCCCTCCACTTT
>NA|NA|TRBV6-1|TRBJ1-4
CASSAPLGINEKLFF
TGTGCCAGCAGTGCCCCCCTAGGCATTAATGAAAAACTGTTTTTT
>TRBD1|NA|TRBV30|TRBJ1-4
CAWSIGTVNEKLFF
TGTGCCTGGAGTATCGGGACAGTCAATGAAAAACTGTTTTTT
>TRBD1|few|TRBV5-4|TRBJ1-2
CASSLDRGASNYGYTF
TGTGCCAGCAGCTTGGACAGGGGGGCCTCTAACTATGGCTACACCTTC
>TRBD1|NA|TRBV10-1|TRBJ2-7
CASSANRGYEQYF
TGCGCCAGCAGTGCGAACAGGGGCTACGAGCAGTACTTC
>NA|NA|TRBV5-1|TRBJ2-3
CASSLLSGGSDTQYF
TGCGCCAGCAGCTTGTTGTCTGGGGGGTCAGATACGCAGTATTTT
>TRBD1|NA|TRBV30|TRBJ1-1
CAWSQQGPTEAFF
TGTGCCTGGAGCCAACAGGGGCCCACTGAAGCTTTCTTT
>TRBD1|few|TRBV2|TRBJ1-5
CASSEYRGSNQPQHF
TGTGCCAGCAGTGAATACAGGGGCAGCAATCAGCCCCAGCATTTT
>NA|NA|TRBV2|TRBJ2-2
CASSESGAENTGELFF
TGTGCCAGCAGTGAATCGGGTGCTGAGAACACCGGGGAGCTGTTTTTT
>TRBD1|NA|TRBV28|TRBJ1-3
CASSWPGQGASGNTIYF
TGTGCCAGCAGTTGGCCGGGACAGGGGGCTTCTGGAAACACCATATATTTT
>NA|NA|TRBV28|TRBJ1-6
CAINKGGVSPLHF
TGTGCCATCAACAAGGGCGGGGTGTCACCCCTCCACTTT
>TRBD1|few|TRBV29-1|TRBJ2-3
CSVGGRQGISTDTQYF
TGCAGCGTTGGGGGGAGACAGGGGATCAGCACAGATACGCAGTATTTT
>TRBD1|NA|TRBV5-1|TRBJ2-5
CASSLGTGRGETQYF
TGCGCCAGCAGCCTGGGGACAGGAAGGGGAGAGACCCAGTACTTC
>NA|once|TRBV28|TRBJ1-2
CASSLTGPYGYTF
TGTGCCAGCAGTTTAACAGGTCCCTATGGCTACACCTTC
>TRBD1|NA|TRBV6-5|TRBJ1-3
CASSYQTGFGNTIYF
TGTGCCAGCAGTTACCAGACAGGGTTTGGAAACACCATATATTTT
>TRBD1|NA|TRBV6-1|TRBJ1-2
CASITLGQGFGYTF
TGTGCCAGCATCACCTTAGGACAGGGTTTCGGCTACACCTTC
>NA|NA|TRBV28|TRBJ1-1
CASTISAGWYVGEAFF
TGTGCCAGCACCATCTCGGCAGGGTGGTATGTTGGTGAAGCTTTCTTT
>NA|NA|TRBV27|TRBJ1-1
CASSFSTANTEAFF
TGTGCCAGCAGTTTTAGTACAGCTAACACTGAAGCTTTCTTT
>NA|NA|TRBV6-1|TRBJ1-5
CASSQGISNQPQHF
TGTGCCAGCAGTCAGGGGATTTCGAATCAGCCCCAGCATTTT
>NA|few|TRBV6-1|TRBJ1-5
CASSEALWGVDQPQHF
TGTGCCAGCAGTGAAGCGCTTTGGGGGGTTGATCAGCCCCAGCATTTT
>TRBD1|few|TRBV2|TRBJ1-5
CASSASGGGNQPQHF
TGTGCCAGCAGTGCCTCAGGGGGTGGCAATCAGCCCCAGCATTTT
>TRBD1|NA|TRBV2|TRBJ1-4
CASSEAGQSGKLFF
TGTGCCAGCAGTGAAGCGGGACAGTCTGGAAAACTGTTTTTT
>NA|few|TRBV10-2|TRBJ2-7
CATSGVYHEQYF
TGCGCCACCTCCGGAGTATACCACGAGCAGTACTTC
>TRBD1|few|TRBV6-4|TRBJ2-5
CASSVLPGQSLQTQYF
TGTGCCAGCAGTGTATTGCCGGGACAGAGTTTACAGACCCAGTACTTC
>NA|few|TRBV5-3|TRBJ1-2
CARKQGPYGYTF
TGTGCCAGAAAACAGGGTCCCTATGGCTACACCTTC
>TRBD2|NA|TRBV2|TRBJ2-7
CASSGASGGIDEQYF
TGTGCCAGCAGTGGGGCTAGCGGGGGAATCGACGAGCAGTACTTC
>TRBD1|NA|TRBV28|TRBJ1-2
CASSWDREGGYTF
TGTGCCAGCAGCTGGGACAGGGAGGGTGGCTACACCTTC
>TRBD1|NA|TRBV7-9|TRBJ2-7
CASSSTQLTGGGLREQYF
TGTGCCAGCAGCTCCACCCAGCTTACAGGGGGCGGGTTAAGGGAGCAGTACTTC
>TRBD1|few|TRBV5-1|TRBJ2-1
CASSEQGAYNEQFF
TGCGCCAGCAGCGAACAGGGGGCCTACAATGAGCAGTTCTTC
>NA|NA|TRBV5-1|TRBJ2-5
CASSLQETQYF
TGCGCCAGCAGCCTACAAGAGACCCAGTACTTC
>NA|NA|TRBV28|TRBJ2-7
CASSGQYEQYF
TGTGCCAGCAGTGGACAGTACGAGCAGTACTTC